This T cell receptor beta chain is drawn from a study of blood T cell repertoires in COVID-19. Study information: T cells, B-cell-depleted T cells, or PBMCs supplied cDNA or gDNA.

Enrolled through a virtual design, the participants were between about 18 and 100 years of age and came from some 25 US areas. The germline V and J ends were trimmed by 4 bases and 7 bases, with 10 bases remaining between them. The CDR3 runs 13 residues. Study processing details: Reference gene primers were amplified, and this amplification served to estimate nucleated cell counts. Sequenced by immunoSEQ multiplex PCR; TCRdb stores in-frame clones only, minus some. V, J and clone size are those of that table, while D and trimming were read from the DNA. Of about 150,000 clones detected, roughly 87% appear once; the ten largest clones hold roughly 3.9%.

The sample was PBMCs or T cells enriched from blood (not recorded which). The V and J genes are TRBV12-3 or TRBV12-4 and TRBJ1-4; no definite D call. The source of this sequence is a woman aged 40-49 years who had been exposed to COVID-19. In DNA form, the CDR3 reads TGTGCCAGCAGTTCCGGGGAGGGTGAAAAACTGTTTTTT. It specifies CASSSGEGEKLFF.